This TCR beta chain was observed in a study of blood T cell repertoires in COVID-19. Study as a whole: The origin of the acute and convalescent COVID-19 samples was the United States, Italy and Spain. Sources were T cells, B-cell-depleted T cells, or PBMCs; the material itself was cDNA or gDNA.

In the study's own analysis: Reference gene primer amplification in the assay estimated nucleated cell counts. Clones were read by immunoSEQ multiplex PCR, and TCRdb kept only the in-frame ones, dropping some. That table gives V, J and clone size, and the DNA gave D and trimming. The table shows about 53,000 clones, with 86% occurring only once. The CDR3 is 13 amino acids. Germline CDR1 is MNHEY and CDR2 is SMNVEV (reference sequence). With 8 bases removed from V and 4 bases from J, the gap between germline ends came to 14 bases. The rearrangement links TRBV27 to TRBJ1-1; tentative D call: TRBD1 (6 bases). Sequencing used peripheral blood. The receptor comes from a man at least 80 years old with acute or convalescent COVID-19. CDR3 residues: CASARGGGTEAFF. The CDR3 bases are TGTGCCAGCGCCCGGGGAGGGGGCACTGAAGCTTTCTTT.